This paragraph reports one T cell receptor (beta chain). This clone was seen a few times. Its antigen remains unidentified. Qualities for individual bases were not recorded, and no much larger clone is one base off. Inclusive of the bounding cysteine and phenylalanine, the CDR3 is 16 residues long. Only the CDR3 part of the read is kept: 48 bases, read in frame from the first base. CDR1 and CDR2 (SGHTA, FQGTGA) derive from the germline V gene. The V end gives up 4 bases and the J end 2 bases, leaving 7 bases in the junction not matched to a gene. The data belong to a study of blood T cell repertoires in COVID-19 (TCRdb year 2020). For the wider study: Samples covering the acute and convalescent phases of COVID-19 were provided by collaborators in the United States, Italy and Spain. The prospective study material was composed of cDNA or gDNA derived from T cells, B-cell-depleted T cells, or PBMCs. The repertoires were released in a freely available public database meant as a resource for research on the immune response to SARS-CoV-2. Where HLA class I and class II types were available, the types were taken from metadata supplied by the sample provider, not from assay-based typing. Nearly every sample came with metadata listing a de-identified subject ID, COVID-19 status, age in years and sex. The samples were drawn from two sources: the first 160 participants of the ongoing ImmuneRACE study, and 1,254 subjects contributed by 6 global collaborators. Subjects who had been exposed to COVID-19, were actively infected with it, or had recovered from it provided the deeply sampled blood TCRbeta repertoires that made up the dataset. What the study reported, not specific to this receptor: Clinical and demographic metadata were provided uncurated, with the amount varying by source and participant.

The immunoSEQ Assay, a bias-controlled multiplex PCR, was used to amplify TCRbeta CDR3 regions from genomic DNA. The source study handled its data this way. Nucleated cell counts per sample were estimated from amplification of reference gene primers within the assay. Sequence reads were collapsed and filtered to measure the absolute abundance of every unique TCRbeta CDR3 rearrangement. Productive Simpson clonality was computed per sample as the square root of Simpson's diversity index over productive rearrangements. Held by TCRdb, this immuneACCESS table contains in-frame sequences only and omits some clones. Under half of the omission traces to an unresolved V gene where checked; the cause of the rest is unknown. The DNA was the basis for D and trimming; V, J and clone size are from that table. The sample has about 120,000 clones on record, approximately 81% of them singletons. The ten largest clonotypes hold 3% to 5% of the sample.

Each collaborating institution followed its own protocols to collect whole blood in K2EDTA tubes. For TCRbeta analysis, collaborators shipped samples in one of three forms: frozen whole blood, isolated PBMCs, or DNA extracted from either of those sample types. The clonotype was recovered from a man aged 60 to 69 with acute or convalescent COVID-19. The sequenced sample was peripheral blood. The rearrangement joined TRBV7-3 to TRBJ2-2, and TRBD2 matches 7 of the central bases. DNA sequence: TGTGCCAGCAGCTCTCTGGCGGGAGATAACACCGGGGAGCTGTTTTTT. Translation gives CASSSLAGDNTGELFF. Outside the CDR3, residues come from the reference TRBV7-3 and TRBJ2-2 proteins, so the full variable domain is: GAGVSQTPSNKVTEKGKYVELRCDPISGHTALYWYRQSLGQGPEFLIYFQGTGAADDSGLPNDRFFAVRPEGSVSTLKIQRTERGDSAVYLCASSSLAGDNTGELFFGEGSRLTVL.